A selection of T cell receptor beta chains follows, all from one sample in a study of cytomegalovirus exposure and HLA in healthy donors. Measured with immunoSEQ multiplex PCR; TCRdb has only the in-frame clones, and not every one. Of 150,000 or so clones listed, about 80% were seen once; the top ten hold almost 6.5%. The sequencing sample was made of PBMCs. These receptors came from a man aged 40-49 years in good health and CMV-seropositive. The CDR3 runs from the conserved cysteine through the conserved F or W. D genes are given only for firm matches. Only some rows state a clone size, as once, few, many or a class for expanded clones.

clone_size	j_call	v_call	d_call	cdr3_aa	cdr3_nt
-	TRBJ1-1	TRBV11-1	TRBD1	CASRGQLNTEAFF	TGTGCCAGCAGGGGACAGCTGAACACTGAAGCTTTCTTT
-	TRBJ1-5	TRBV27	TRBD1	CASSPYGAGTGYQPQHF	TGTGCCAGCAGTCCTTACGGTGCCGGGACAGGGTATCAGCCCCAGCATTTT
-	TRBJ2-7	TRBV28	-	CASSLFPGNEQYF	TGTGCCAGCAGTTTATTCCCAGGTAACGAGCAGTACTTC
-	TRBJ1-1	TRBV7-2	-	CASSLTDLLTEAFF	TGTGCCAGCAGCTTGACAGACCTTCTAACTGAAGCTTTCTTT
-	TRBJ2-3	TRBV5-1	-	CASSPVQSGTDTQYF	TGCGCCAGCAGCCCGGTTCAAAGCGGCACAGATACGCAGTATTTT
-	TRBJ2-4	TRBV28	-	CAGGGGSENIQYF	TGTGCCGGGGGGGGCGGGTCCGAAAACATTCAGTACTTC
-	TRBJ1-1	TRBV5-1	TRBD1	CASSAGTGNTEAFF	TGCGCCAGCAGCGCCGGGACAGGGAACACTGAAGCTTTCTTT
-	TRBJ2-3	TRBV10-3	TRBD1	CAISSTDRVESDTQYF	TGTGCCATCAGTTCTACTGACAGGGTTGAGTCAGATACGCAGTATTTT
-	TRBJ1-1	TRBV11-3	-	CASSIRGGTEAFF	TGTGCCAGCAGCATCAGGGGTGGGACTGAAGCTTTCTTT
-	TRBJ1-2	TRBV28	-	CASSFPGRNYGYTF	TGTGCCAGCAGTTTTCCAGGTCGTAACTATGGCTACACCTTC
-	TRBJ2-5	TRBV6-5	TRBD1	CASRGQAETQYF	TGTGCCAGCAGGGGACAGGCGGAGACCCAGTACTTC
few	TRBJ2-7	TRBV10-1	TRBD1	CASSRQGSYEQYF	TGCGCCAGCAGTCGACAGGGTTCCTACGAGCAGTACTTC
-	TRBJ2-1	TRBV7-6	-	CASSVSGVGEQFF	TGTGCCAGCAGCGTTAGCGGAGTAGGTGAGCAGTTCTTC
few	TRBJ2-1	TRBV30	TRBD2	CAWSPTTSGYNEQFF	TGTGCCTGGAGTCCAACGACTAGCGGGTACAATGAGCAGTTCTTC
few	TRBJ2-5	TRBV19	-	CASSFQGAETQYF	TGTGCCAGTAGCTTTCAGGGCGCAGAGACCCAGTACTTC
-	TRBJ1-1	TRBV18	-	CASSPQSGTEAFF	TGTGCCAGCTCACCACAGAGCGGCACTGAAGCTTTCTTT
once	TRBJ1-5	TRBV6-6	-	CASSYEGRAPQPQHF	TGTGCCAGCAGTTACGAGGGCCGTGCGCCTCAGCCCCAGCATTTT
-	TRBJ2-7	TRBV7-3	TRBD2	CASSSQARGVQYF	TGTGCCAGCAGCTCACAGGCTCGGGGGGTGCAGTACTTC
-	TRBJ2-2	TRBV2	-	CASTRENTGELFF	TGTGCCAGCACCAGGGAGAACACCGGGGAGCTGTTTTTT
-	TRBJ2-2	TRBV7-9	TRBD1	CASSLSLGPGQGYLDVLFF	TGTGCCAGCAGCCTATCGTTGGGTCCGGGACAGGGATATTTGGATGTGCTGTTTTTT
-	TRBJ2-3	TRBV5-1	TRBD1	CASSSGTGITDTQYF	TGCGCCAGCAGTTCCGGGACAGGCATCACAGATACGCAGTATTTT
-	TRBJ1-4	TRBV6-5	TRBD1	CASSYSQGAGEKLFF	TGTGCCAGCAGTTACTCACAGGGGGCAGGGGAAAAACTGTTTTTT
-	TRBJ1-1	TRBV28	-	CASSLLPGTEAFF	TGTGCCAGCAGTTTACTCCCGGGCACTGAAGCTTTCTTT
-	TRBJ2-7	TRBV21-1	-	CASSKGERDILYEQYF	TGTGCCAGCAGCAAAGGAGAGCGGGACATTCTCTACGAGCAGTACTTC
-	TRBJ2-1	TRBV7-2	TRBD2	CASAMVAGVNEQFF	TGTGCCAGCGCCATGGTAGCGGGAGTTAATGAGCAGTTCTTC
-	TRBJ2-5	TRBV7-2	-	CASSLVTRQRETQYF	TGTGCCAGCAGCTTAGTCACTCGTCAGAGGGAGACCCAGTACTTC
-	TRBJ1-1	TRBV5-1	-	CASSIQEDTEAFF	TGCGCCAGCAGCATACAGGAAGACACTGAAGCTTTCTTT
once	TRBJ1-1	TRBV29-1	-	CSVELSRGAFF	TGCAGCGTTGAATTGAGTAGAGGAGCTTTCTTT
few	TRBJ2-7	TRBV2	-	CASSDPPNYEQYF	TGTGCCAGCAGTGACCCCCCTAACTACGAGCAGTACTTC
-	TRBJ2-5	TRBV19	TRBD1	CASGFDRGKGETQYF	TGTGCCAGTGGTTTCGACAGGGGCAAGGGGGAGACCCAGTACTTC
-	TRBJ1-2	TRBV6-4	TRBD1	CASSRDRAGYGYTF	TGTGCCAGCAGCCGGGACAGGGCAGGCTATGGCTACACCTTC
-	TRBJ2-1	TRBV18	TRBD2	CASSQGLGSMNEQFF	TGTGCCAGCTCACAAGGACTAGGTTCTATGAATGAGCAGTTCTTC
-	TRBJ1-1	TRBV9	-	CASSVVQGNTEAFF	TGTGCCAGCAGCGTAGTTCAGGGGAACACTGAAGCTTTCTTT
once	TRBJ2-7	TRBV25-1	TRBD1	CASSPFRGLVNEQYF	TGTGCCAGCAGCCCTTTCAGGGGGCTCGTAAACGAGCAGTACTTC
few	TRBJ1-6	TRBV4-2	TRBD1	CASSQASDRGDSPLHF	TGTGCCAGCAGCCAAGCTTCGGACAGGGGAGATTCACCCCTCCACTTT
-	TRBJ2-2	TRBV28	-	CASSFHRNTGELFF	TGTGCCAGCAGTTTTCACAGGAACACCGGGGAGCTGTTTTTT
-	TRBJ2-4	TRBV6-1	TRBD2	CASSLTSGKNSQYF	TGTGCCAGCAGCTTGACTAGCGGCAAAAACAGTCAGTACTTC
-	TRBJ1-5	TRBV7-8	-	CASSASRQNSNQPQHF	TGTGCCAGCAGCGCGTCTCGACAGAATAGCAATCAGCCCCAGCATTTT
-	TRBJ1-4	TRBV27	TRBD1	CASSFGQGAREKLFF	TGTGCCAGCAGTTTTGGACAGGGGGCGAGGGAAAAACTGTTTTTT
-	TRBJ2-2	TRBV4-1	TRBD1	CASSRQGQRNTGELFF	TGCGCCAGCAGCCGACAGGGACAGAGGAACACCGGGGAGCTGTTTTTT
few	TRBJ2-2	TRBV29-1	TRBD2	CSGRTSGSKGTGELFF	TGCAGCGGGAGGACTAGCGGGAGTAAGGGCACCGGGGAGCTGTTTTTT
-	TRBJ2-1	TRBV28	TRBD1	CASSLWTGGAKGEQFF	TGTGCCAGCAGTTTATGGACAGGGGGCGCAAAAGGTGAGCAGTTCTTC
-	TRBJ1-2	TRBV10-3	TRBD1	CAISESTGVVYGGYTF	TGTGCCATCAGTGAGTCGACAGGGGTTGTGTATGGCGGCTACACCTTC
-	TRBJ1-3	TRBV27	TRBD1	CASSSRQGIGSGNTIYF	TGTGCCAGCAGTTCACGACAGGGAATCGGCTCTGGAAACACCATATATTTT